This TCR beta chain was captured in a study of metastatic and nonmetastatic thyroid tumors. Study-level background: The comparison covered peripheral blood and tumor or nodule tissue in malignant and benign thyroid patients. Study results and caveats: Significantly greater TCR beta diversity was reportedly found in malignant thyroid tumors than in benign nodules (in blood and tumor).

Treatment of any kind had been given to no patient before thyroid surgery. In the authors' workflow: A papillary thyroid cancer distant-metastasis classifier was built from CDR3 differences across clinicopathological groups. TCRdb re-clonotyped the PCR reads through MiXCR. Here the V and J calls rest on TCRdb's processing, not on the authors' analysis. This table has about 50,000 clones, roughly 20% appearing once. Per germline, CDR1 MNHNS and CDR2 SASEGT. The length of the CDR3 is 14 residues. For this clone: What it binds is not known. One junction end disagrees with the germline gene, perhaps due to a read error.

The chain combines TRBV6-1 with TRBJ1-1, with 11 positions matching TRBD1. Sequencing used blood. This receptor was identified in a female donor with papillary thyroid cancer or a benign thyroid nodule (not recorded which). Some clones in this sample may be carry-over from other donors' samples. In DNA, the CDR3 is TGTGCCAGCGGAACCGGGACAGGGGGGGCAGAAGATTTCTTT. Its translation: CASGTGTGGAEDFF.